This is a list of T cell receptor beta chains from one sample in a study of cytomegalovirus exposure and HLA in healthy donors. Data came from immunoSEQ multiplex PCR; TCRdb stores just in-frame clones and leaves some out. The table lists about 160,000 clones, roughly four fifths of them singletons. Material: PBMCs. The receptors were gathered from a girl aged 2-10 years in good health and CMV-seropositive. The CDR3 runs from the conserved cysteine through the conserved F or W. The D gene is left open where the match is weak. The size field is filled for only some rows; it gives once, few, many or a size class.

J gene,V gene,D gene,clone size,CDR3 protein,CDR3 DNA
TRBJ2-1,TRBV5-1,-,-,CASSPGHYNEQFF,TGCGCCAGCAGCCCGGGACATTACAATGAGCAGTTCTTC
TRBJ2-3,TRBV30,-,few,CAWSVQDTQYF,TGTGCCTGGAGTGTACAAGATACGCAGTATTTT
TRBJ1-2,TRBV5-6,TRBD1,-,CASRRGTGIYGYTF,TGTGCCAGCAGGCGGGGGACAGGGATCTATGGCTACACCTTC
TRBJ2-3,TRBV14,-,-,CASSQQLRDTQYF,TGTGCCAGCAGCCAACAACTCCGGGATACGCAGTATTTT
TRBJ1-2,TRBV6-1,-,-,CASSERGLVNYGYTF,TGTGCCAGCAGTGAACGGGGTTTAGTTAACTATGGCTACACCTTC
TRBJ2-3,TRBV13,TRBD2,-,CASSPRPGLAGAGTDTQYF,TGTGCCAGCAGCCCTCGTCCGGGACTAGCGGGAGCAGGCACAGATACGCAGTATTTT
TRBJ2-2,TRBV9,-,-,CASSLGPTGELFF,TGTGCCAGCAGCCTAGGGCCCACCGGGGAGCTGTTTTTT
TRBJ1-1,TRBV5-1,TRBD1,-,CASSPGTANTEAFF,TGCGCCAGCAGCCCAGGGACAGCGAACACTGAAGCTTTCTTT
TRBJ1-1,TRBV30,-,-,CAWRTERTEAFF,TGTGCCTGGAGGACCGAGAGGACTGAAGCTTTCTTT
TRBJ2-1,TRBV5-6,TRBD1,-,CASSFGTGVYNEQFF,TGTGCCAGCAGCTTCGGGACAGGGGTCTACAATGAGCAGTTCTTC
TRBJ2-1,TRBV4-1,TRBD2,-,CASRGTSGINEQFF,TGCGCCAGCAGAGGGACTAGCGGGATCAATGAGCAGTTCTTC
TRBJ2-5,TRBV5-1,TRBD2,-,CASSLTVSGTSGRETQYF,TGCGCCAGCAGCTTGACCGTCTCCGGGACTAGCGGGAGAGAGACCCAGTACTTC
TRBJ2-7,TRBV4-1,TRBD1,-,CASSQGNRGTYEQYF,TGCGCCAGCAGCCAAGGGAACAGGGGAACCTACGAGCAGTACTTC
TRBJ1-1,TRBV5-6,-,-,CASSRGLRGFMTEAFF,TGTGCCAGCAGCAGGGGCCTCAGGGGCTTCATGACTGAAGCTTTCTTT
TRBJ2-7,TRBV14,TRBD2,-,CASSHIAGGAEQYF,TGTGCCAGCAGTCATATAGCGGGAGGGGCCGAGCAGTACTTC
TRBJ2-5,TRBV4-1,TRBD2,-,CASSQVLAGGPETQYF,TGCGCCAGCAGCCAAGTCCTAGCGGGAGGGCCCGAGACCCAGTACTTC
TRBJ2-5,TRBV4-1,-,-,CASSLALPETQYF,TGCGCCAGCAGCCTAGCTTTACCGGAGACCCAGTACTTC
TRBJ1-5,TRBV6-5,-,-,CASSLTQGQPQHF,TGTGCCAGCAGTCTAACACAGGGTCAGCCCCAGCATTTT
TRBJ2-2,TRBV4-2,-,-,CASSLRENTGELFF,TGTGCCAGCAGCCTTCGGGAGAACACCGGGGAGCTGTTTTTT
TRBJ2-3,TRBV29-1,TRBD2,-,CSITSGLAGPKDTQYF,TGCAGCATAACCTCGGGACTAGCGGGACCCAAAGATACGCAGTATTTT
TRBJ1-2,TRBV19,-,-,CASTRRRGLDYGYTF,TGTGCCAGTACCCGCCGGCGGGGGCTAGACTATGGCTACACCTTC
TRBJ2-7,TRBV5-1,-,few,CASSPRRIGFSYEQYF,TGCGCCAGCAGCCCGAGAAGAATCGGGTTCTCCTACGAGCAGTACTTC
TRBJ1-4,TRBV30,-,-,CAWTRGAREKLFF,TGTGCCTGGACCAGGGGCGCCCGGGAAAAACTGTTTTTT
TRBJ2-1,TRBV4-2,-,-,CASSPDWLVYGEQFF,TGTGCCAGCAGCCCTGACTGGCTAGTATACGGTGAGCAGTTCTTC
TRBJ1-1,TRBV19,-,-,CASREGGADTEAFF,TGTGCCAGTAGAGAAGGGGGAGCCGACACTGAAGCTTTCTTT
TRBJ2-1,TRBV28,-,-,CGIGYNEQFF,TGCGGCATCGGGTACAATGAGCAGTTCTTC
TRBJ2-1,TRBV28,-,once,CASRGRSYNEQFF,TGTGCCAGCAGAGGGAGGTCATACAATGAGCAGTTCTTC